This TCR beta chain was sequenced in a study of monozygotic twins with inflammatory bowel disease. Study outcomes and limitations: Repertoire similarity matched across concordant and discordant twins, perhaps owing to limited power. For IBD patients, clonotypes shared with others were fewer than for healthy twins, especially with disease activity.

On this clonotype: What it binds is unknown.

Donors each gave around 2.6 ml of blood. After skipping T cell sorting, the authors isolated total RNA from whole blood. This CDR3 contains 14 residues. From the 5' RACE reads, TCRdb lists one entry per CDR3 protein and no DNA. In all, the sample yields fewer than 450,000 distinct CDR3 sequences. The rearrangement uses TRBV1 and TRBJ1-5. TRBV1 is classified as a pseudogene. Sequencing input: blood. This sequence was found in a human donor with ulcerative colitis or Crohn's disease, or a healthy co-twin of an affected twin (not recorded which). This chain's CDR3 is CTSSPWGDNQPQHF.